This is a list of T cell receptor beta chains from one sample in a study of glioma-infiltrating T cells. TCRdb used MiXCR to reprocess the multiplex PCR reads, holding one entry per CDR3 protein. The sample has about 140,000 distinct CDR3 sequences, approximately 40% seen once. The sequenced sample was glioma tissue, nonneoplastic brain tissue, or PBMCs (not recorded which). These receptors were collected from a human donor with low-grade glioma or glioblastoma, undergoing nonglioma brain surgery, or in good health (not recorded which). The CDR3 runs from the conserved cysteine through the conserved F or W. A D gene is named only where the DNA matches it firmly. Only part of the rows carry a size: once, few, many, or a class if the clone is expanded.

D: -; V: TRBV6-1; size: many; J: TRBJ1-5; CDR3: CASRAGRHQPQHF; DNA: TGTGCCAGCAGAGCAGGGCGGCATCAGCCCCAGCATTTT
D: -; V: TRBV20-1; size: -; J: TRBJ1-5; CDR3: CSARDRTFSNQPQHF; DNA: TGCAGTGCTAGAGATCGTACTTTTAGCAATCAGCCCCAGCATTTT
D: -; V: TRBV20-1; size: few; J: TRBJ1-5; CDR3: CSADPGANQPQHF; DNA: TGCAGTGCGGATCCGGGAGCAAATCAGCCCCAGCATTTT
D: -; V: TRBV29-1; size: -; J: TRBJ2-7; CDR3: CSAGRGNEQYF; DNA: TGCAGCGCCGGACGAGGGAACGAGCAGTACTTC
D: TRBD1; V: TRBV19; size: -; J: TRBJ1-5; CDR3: CASSIGDGTGYQPQHF; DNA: TGTGCCAGTAGTATAGGAGATGGGACAGGTTATCAGCCCCAGCATTTT
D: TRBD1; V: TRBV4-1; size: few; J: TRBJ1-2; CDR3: CASSQTGVEGYTF; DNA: TGCGCCAGCAGCCAAACAGGGGTGGAGGGCTACACCTTC
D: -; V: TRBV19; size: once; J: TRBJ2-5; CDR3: CASSLKTGALPETQYF; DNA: TGTGCCAGCAGCTTGAAAACAGGAGCTCTACCGGAGACCCAGTACTTC
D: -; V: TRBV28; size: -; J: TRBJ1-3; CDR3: CASTPRGPRTGGNTIYF; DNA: TGTGCCAGCACCCCCAGAGGGCCCCGGACCGGTGGAAACACCATATATTTT
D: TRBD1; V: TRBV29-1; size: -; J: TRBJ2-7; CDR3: CSVASGQGNEQYF; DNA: TGCAGCGTCGCTTCCGGACAGGGTAACGAGCAGTACTTC
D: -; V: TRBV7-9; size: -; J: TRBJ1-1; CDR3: CASRAGRVNTEAFF; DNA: TGTGCCAGCCGGGCAGGGCGCGTGAACACTGAAGCTTTCTTT
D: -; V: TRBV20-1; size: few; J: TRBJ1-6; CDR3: CNATRGSYNSPLHF; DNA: TGCAATGCTACCAGGGGAAGCTATAATTCACCCCTCCACTTT
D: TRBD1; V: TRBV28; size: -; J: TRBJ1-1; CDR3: CASSRPDRGDTEAFF; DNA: TGTGCCAGCAGTCGACCGGACAGGGGGGACACTGAAGCTTTCTTT
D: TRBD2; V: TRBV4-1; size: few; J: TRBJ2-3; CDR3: CASSQTGTSGGWRGVDTQYF; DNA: TGCGCCAGCAGCCAAACCGGGACTAGCGGTGGGTGGCGAGGTGTAGATACGCAGTATTTT
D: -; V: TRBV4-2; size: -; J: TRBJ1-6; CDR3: CASSQGSIFKDNSPLHF; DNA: TGTGCCAGCAGCCAAGGGTCCATTTTCAAAGATAATTCACCCCTCCACTTT
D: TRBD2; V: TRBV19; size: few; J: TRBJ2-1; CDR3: CASSIGGLAGDEQFF; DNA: TGTGCCAGTAGTATAGGGGGACTAGCGGGAGACGAGCAGTTCTTC
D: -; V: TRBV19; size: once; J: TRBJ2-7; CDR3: CASSVSSSGEQYF; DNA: TGTGCCAGTAGCGTCTCGTCGTCCGGGGAGCAGTACTTC
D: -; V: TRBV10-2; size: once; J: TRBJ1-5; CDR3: CAASDSHSQPQHF; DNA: TGTGCCGCCTCTGATTCCCACTCTCAGCCCCAGCATTTT
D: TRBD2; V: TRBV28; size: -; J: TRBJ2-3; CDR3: CASINGAAGDTDTQYF; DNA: TGTGCCAGCATTAATGGGGCGGCGGGAGACACAGATACGCAGTATTTT
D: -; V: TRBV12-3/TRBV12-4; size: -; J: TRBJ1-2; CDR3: CASSLREGRNTF; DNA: TGTGCCAGCAGCCTCAGGGAGGGGAGAAACACCTTC
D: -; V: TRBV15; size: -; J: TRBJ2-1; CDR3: CATSRDPRLNEQFF; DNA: TGTGCCACCAGCAGAGATCCCAGGCTCAATGAGCAGTTCTTC
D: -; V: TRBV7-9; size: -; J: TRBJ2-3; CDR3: CAGRAVQDTQYF; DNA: TGTGCCGGGCGGGCGGTGCAAGATACGCAGTATTTT
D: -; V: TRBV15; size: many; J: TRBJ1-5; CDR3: CATSPKLYQPQHF; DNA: TGTGCCACCAGCCCAAAGCTTTATCAGCCCCAGCATTTT
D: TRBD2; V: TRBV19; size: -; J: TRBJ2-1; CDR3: CASSSTSGSSYNEQFF; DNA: TGTGCCAGTAGTTCGACTAGCGGGAGCTCCTACAATGAGCAGTTCTTC
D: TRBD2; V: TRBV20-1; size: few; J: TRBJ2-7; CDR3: CSARMFGRAEEQYF; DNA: TGCAGTGCTAGAATGTTCGGGAGGGCCGAGGAGCAGTACTTC
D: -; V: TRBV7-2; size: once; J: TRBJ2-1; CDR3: CASSFVVGAQFF; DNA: TGTGCCAGCAGCTTTGTTGTAGGTGCGCAGTTCTTC
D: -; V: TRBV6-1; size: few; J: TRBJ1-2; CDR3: CASSPRNYGYTF; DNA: TGTGCCAGCAGTCCGAGGAACTATGGCTACACCTTC
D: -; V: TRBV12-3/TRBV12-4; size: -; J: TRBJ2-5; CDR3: CASSVTVNQETQYF; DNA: TGTGCCAGCAGTGTGACAGTAAACCAAGAGACCCAGTACTTC
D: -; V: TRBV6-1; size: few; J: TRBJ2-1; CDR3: CASRGFEAHTYNEQFF; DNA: TGTGCCAGCAGGGGGTTCGAGGCCCATACTTACAATGAGCAGTTCTTC
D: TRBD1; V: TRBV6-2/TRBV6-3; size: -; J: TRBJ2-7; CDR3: CASSWDRGDIFYNEQYF; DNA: TGTGCCAGCAGTTGGGACAGGGGCGATATTTTTTACAATGAGCAGTACTTC
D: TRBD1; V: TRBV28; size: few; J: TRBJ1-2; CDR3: CASNMGQYGYTF; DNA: TGTGCCAGCAACATGGGACAGTATGGCTACACCTTC
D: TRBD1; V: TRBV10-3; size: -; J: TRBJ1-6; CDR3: CAISEQTGNSPLHF; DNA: TGTGCCATCAGTGAGCAGACAGGGAATTCACCCCTCCACTTT
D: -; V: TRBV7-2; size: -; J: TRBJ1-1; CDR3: CASTIKRTSDEAFF; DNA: TGTGCCAGCACCATAAAGCGGACCAGTGATGAAGCTTTCTTT
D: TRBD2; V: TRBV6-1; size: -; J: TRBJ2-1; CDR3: CASRPEVAGGLLYNEQFF; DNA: TGTGCCAGCAGACCCGAGGTAGCGGGGGGCCTTCTCTACAATGAGCAGTTCTTC
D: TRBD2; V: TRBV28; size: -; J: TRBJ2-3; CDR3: CASCPTSGISTDTQYF; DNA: TGTGCCAGCTGTCCGACTAGCGGGATTAGCACAGATACGCAGTATTTT
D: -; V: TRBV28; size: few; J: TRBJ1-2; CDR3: CASSFDIYGYTF; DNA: TGTGCCAGCAGTTTTGACATCTATGGCTACACCTTC
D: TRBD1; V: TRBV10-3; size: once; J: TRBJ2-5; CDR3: CAISDSGQGLETQYF; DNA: TGTGCCATCAGTGATTCGGGACAGGGGTTGGAGACCCAGTACTTC
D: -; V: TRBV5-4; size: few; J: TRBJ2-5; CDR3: CASSSQGGETQYF; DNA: TGTGCCAGCAGCTCCCAGGGAGGAGAGACCCAGTACTTC